The T cell receptor (beta chain) described here comes from a study of immune evolution from preneoplasia to lung adenocarcinoma. Study conclusions and caveats: Top clone frequencies peaked in normal lung, apparently declining through invasive adenocarcinoma. Highest clonality occurred in KRAS-mutant, not EGFR-mutant or double wild-type, nodules. Normal lung had highest clonality; later lesions appeared denser, more diverse.

Patient tissue came from resections in Japan or China, 2014–2017. Clones were read by immunoSEQ multiplex PCR, and TCRdb kept only the in-frame ones, dropping some. The table records some 10,000 clones, 75% to 85% of them present only once. This clone has a handful of counts. Its antigen is still unknown. The CDR3 has 13 residues. Trimming shortened V by 5 bases and J by 7 bases, and 11 bases separated the two germline ends. CDR1 MNHNY and CDR2 SVGAGI come from the germline V gene (reference sequence). The chain uses TRBV6-6 and TRBJ2-2, with TRBD2 as a possible D gene (6 bases). This clonotype was obtained from a person aged 65-85 years with lung adenocarcinoma. The sequenced material came from FFPE minimally invasive lung adenocarcinoma tissue. The CDR3 bases are TGTGCCAGCAGTCTCCGGGAGAACGGGGAGCTGTTTTTT. This codes for CASSLRENGELFF.